What follows is one T cell receptor (beta chain) and its context. Source study methods: Reference gene primer amplification gave nucleated cell count estimates. TCRdb's table, derived via immunoSEQ multiplex PCR, lists solely in-frame clones and lacks some. V and J calls and clone size are copied from that table; D and trimming were computed from the DNA. The sample carries a few hundred thousand clones, 88% recorded once. The source of the sample is a study of blood T cell repertoires in COVID-19. Study-wide context: Acute-phase and convalescent COVID-19 samples originated in the United States, Italy and Spain. T cells, B-cell-depleted T cells, or PBMCs supplied cDNA or gDNA.

V gave up 2 bases and J gave up 3 bases; unmatched junction bases: 8. Germline V gene sequence: CDR1 SGHRS, CDR2 YFSETQ. CDR3 length: 15 amino acids. Sequenced: peripheral blood. The receptor's source is a man aged 55 to 70 who had recovered from COVID-19. V gene TRBV5-1 combines with J gene TRBJ2-7, with TRBD1 matching over 7 bases. The CDR3 here is CASSLGDRLLYEQYF. The DNA of the CDR3 is TGCGCCAGCAGCTTAGGGGACAGACTTCTCTACGAGCAGTACTTC.